The next 2 T cell receptor beta chains were all read from a single sample in a study of Ad26.COV2.S vaccination and SARS-CoV-2 variants. Treatment in this sample: some 19 received Ad26.COV2.S at low or high dose, single or two shots; about 5 received placebo; per-sample allocation not given. After the first vaccine or placebo injection, samples were drawn on day 63. Only in-frame clones appear in the TCRdb table, and some are missing; sequencing was by immunoSEQ multiplex PCR. Among 510,000 or so clones listed, 87% were seen once. This specimen consisted of peripheral blood, obtained in a trial of Ad26.COV2.S vaccine versus placebo. The source of these receptors is a person aged 18 to 59 who received the Ad26.COV2.S COVID-19 vaccine or a placebo.

The chain is built from TRBV30 and TRBJ2-4; 8 bases align to TRBD2. This CDR3 spans 15 amino acids. Trimming at V came to 3 bases and at J to 2 bases, leaving 6 bases not matched to a gene. In germline, CDR1 is GTSNPN, CDR2 SVGIG (reference sequence). The CDR3 bases are TGTGCCTGGAGGGAGCGGGAGCTACCCAAAAACATTCAGTACTTC. Translation gives CAWRERELPKNIQYF.

The J gene is TRBJ2-7, the V gene TRBV5-4; 8 bases agree with TRBD2. Per the germline V gene, CDR1 is SGHNT and CDR2 is YYREEE (reference sequence). The CDR3 loop spans 15 amino acids. Unmatched junction bases numbered 9, after V lost 4 bases and J lost 3 bases. CDR3 DNA: TGTGCCAGCAGCCCCGGACGAAGCGGGGGCTACGAGCAGTACTTC. Translation: CASSPGRSGGYEQYF.